This T cell receptor beta chain was profiled in a study of T cells in localized non-small cell lung cancer. The table came from immunoSEQ multiplex PCR; TCRdb's copy has only in-frame clones and leaves some out. The data contain about 11,000 clones, around 82% of them singletons. Germline values: CDR1 LNHNV, CDR2 YYDKDF (reference sequence). With 1 base removed from V and 3 bases from J, the gap between germline ends came to 10 bases. The length of the CDR3 is 15 residues. Study-level points and caveats: Of the top 100 tumor clones, median roughly 55 were in adjacent lung, approximately 30 among its top 100.

This clone was observed a single time. Its antigen is unknown. Specimen: peripheral blood mononuclear cells, collected before any cancer treatment. The rearrangement joins TRBV15 to TRBJ2-1; D perhaps matches TRBD2 (5 bases). The origin of this receptor is a female donor aged 60 or older with stage II lung adenocarcinoma. The CDR3 DNA reads TGTGCCACCAGCAGAGTGGCAGGACTCTACAATGAGCAGTTCTTC. This translates into CATSRVAGLYNEQFF. Full variable domain (remainder filled in from reference TRBV15 and TRBJ2-1): DAMVIQNPRYQVTQFGKPVTLSCSQTLNHNVMYWYQQKSSQAPKLLFHYYDKDFNNEADTPDNFQSRRPNTSFCFLDIRSPGLGDTAMYLCATSRVAGLYNEQFFGPGTRLTVL.